One and the same sample provided the 6 T cell receptor beta chains below, sequenced in a study of cytomegalovirus exposure and HLA in healthy donors. The PCR contained 60 Vbeta and 13 Jbeta primers. Data came from immunoSEQ multiplex PCR; TCRdb stores just in-frame clones and leaves some out. The sample has over 50,000 clones; around 87% are singletons. The sample comprised PBMCs. The receptor source for this set is a man younger than 35 in good health and CMV-seronegative.

V gene TRBV7-8 combines with J gene TRBJ1-5, with D unclear. This CDR3 is built from 14 residues. Germline V lookup: CDR1 SGHVS, CDR2 FQNEAQ. Trimming pared 1 base from V and 3 bases from J, leaving 7 bases between. The CDR3 nucleotides read TGTGCCAGCAGCTTAGAATCGTACAATCAGCCCCAGCATTTT. Translation gives CASSLESYNQPQHF.

V and J are TRBV18 and TRBJ1-2, with TRBD1 as a possible D gene (5 bases). The germline gives CDR1 KGHSH, CDR2 LQKENI. V lost 3 bases and J lost 14, with 19 bases in between. The CDR3 is 13 residues long. CDR3 sequence: CASSPSDTRGGTF. The CDR3 DNA reads TGTGCCAGCTCACCCTCGGACACGCGTGGAGGGACCTTC. The full variable domain, its missing parts supplied by reference TRBV18 and TRBJ1-2, is NAGVMQNPRHLVRRRGQEARLRCSPMKGHSHVYWYRQLPEEGLKFMVYLQKENIIDESGMPKERFSAEFPKEGPSILRIQQVVRGDSAAYFCASSPSDTRGGTFGSGTRLTVV.

Only one count was recorded for this clone. The chain joins TRBV9 to TRBJ1-1, with D maybe TRBD1 (5 bases). CDR3 length: 15 amino acids. Trimming left V 0 bases short and J 0 bases short, with 9 bases between. The germline V gene has CDR1 SGDLS and CDR2 YYNGEE. CDR3 protein: CASSVDGGVNTEAFF. As DNA, the CDR3 is TGTGCCAGCAGCGTAGATGGGGGGGTGAACACTGAAGCTTTCTTT.

The V gene is TRBV7-6, the J gene TRBJ1-5; no firm D call. The length of the CDR3 is 15 residues. V was pared by 5 bases and J by 4 bases, with 15 bases between. Looked up from germline, CDR1 is SGHVS and CDR2 is FNYEAQ. The CDR3 here is CASSPGLGGNQPQHF. DNA for the CDR3: TGTGCCAGCAGCCCCGGGCTTGGAGGGAATCAGCCCCAGCATTTT.

About this clone itself: One end of the junction does not line up with germline, which may come from a read error. The chain employs TRBV30 and TRBJ1-4, with a weak D call TRBD1 (5 bases). This CDR3 is built from 14 residues. The germline gives CDR1 GTSNPN, CDR2 SVGIG (reference sequence). CDR3 sequence reads: CAWSQGLANEKLFF. CDR3 DNA sequence: TGTGCCTGGAGTCAGGGACTGGCTAACGAAAAACTGTTTTTT.

The V and J genes are TRBV11-1 and TRBJ2-1; D call uncertain. Per the germline V gene, CDR1 is SGHAT and CDR2 is FQDESV (reference sequence). Trimming left V 5 bases short and J 8 bases short, with 10 bases between. The CDR3 is 12 amino acids. CDR3 residues: CASSPYNHEQFF. CDR3 sequence (DNA): TGTGCCAGCAGCCCCTATAATCATGAGCAGTTCTTC.